The present TCR beta chain was sequenced within a study of T-cell reconstitution after alpha-beta-depleted transplantation in children. Study-wide findings and caveats: About two months after transplant, alpha-beta T cells reportedly came from several hundred expanded graft clones. Most T-cell counts and diversity one year after the transplant came from T cells that were newly produced. The study traced high day-60 TCRbeta diversity in some patients to surviving recipient T cells and thymic progenitors.

The CDR3 runs to 15 residues. Germline CDR1 is MNHNS and CDR2 is SASEGT. The V and J ends lost 2 bases and 0 bases respectively, with 10 bases between them. Unique molecular identifiers were built into the TCRbeta library. TCRdb re-called the PCR reads through MiXCR, storing one row per CDR3 protein. The sample lists 700,000 to 850,000 distinct CDR3 sequences, roughly 15% occurring once. This clonotype was observed a few times. What it recognizes is unknown. The source material was PBMCs, mostly from graft donor cells, sampled 360 days after TCRalphabeta/CD19-depleted stem cell transplant. V usage is TRBV6-1 and J usage is TRBJ1-1; D unclear. The TCR comes from a male patient aged 10 to 17 who had a stem cell transplant for acute lymphoblastic leukemia, so the T cells may come from the graft donor. DNA for the CDR3: TGTGCCAGCAGTGAATTCGGGTACGTGAACACTGAAGCTTTCTTT. It specifies CASSEFGYVNTEAFF.